This entry lists 25 T cell receptor beta chains sequenced from one sample in a study of T cells in Graves' hyperthyroidism and ophthalmopathy. Amplification yielded TCR beta CDR3 regions, with RNA transcripts as the source. First-round RT-PCR with HTBI primers amplified the TCR CDR3 region. TCRdb re-called the multiplex PCR reads with MiXCR, one entry per CDR3 protein. This table has a few hundred thousand distinct CDR3 sequences, 15% to 20% appearing once. Sequenced input: blood. The receptors here all came from a man between 35 and 55 years old with Graves' hyperthyroidism.

Ten or more counts support this clonotype. The CDR3 DNA reads as TGTGCCAGCAAAGTGACAGGGGGTTACCAGCCCCAGCATTTT. Translated, it gives CASKVTGGYQPQHF. This chain uses TRBV2 with TRBJ1-5; 9 bases agree with TRBD1. The CDR3 length is 14 residues. The V segment lost 7 bases and the J segment 7 bases; nucleotides outside the gene matches: 8. CDR1 is SNHLY and CDR2 is FYNNEI in the germline V gene.

The gene calls are TRBV7-9 and TRBJ2-7; D is undetermined. CDR3 length: 14 residues. Trimming cost V 3 bases and J 2 bases, with 11 bases left between them. The germline gives CDR1 SEHNR, CDR2 FQNEAQ (reference sequence). Here the CDR3 DNA reads TGTGCCAGCAGCTTTCATAGCAATACCTACGAGCAGTACTTC. It codes for CASSFHSNTYEQYF.

Concerning this clonotype itself: A read error is possible here, since a much larger clone lies one base away. This rearrangement joins TRBV6-9 to TRBJ2-7; TRBD2 agrees at 13 bases. Germline V gene data show CDR1 as MNHGY and CDR2 as SVAAGI. V was pared by 4 bases and J by 3 bases, with 3 bases of the junction left unmatched. CDR3 length: 15 amino acids. The CDR3 nucleotides are TGTGCCAGCAGTTTCAGGACTAGCGGGGGCTACGAGCAGTACTTC. Translation gives CASSFRTSGGYEQYF.

Ten or more counts support this clonotype. V is TRBV2 and J is TRBJ1-2; 7 bases align to TRBD1. This CDR3 is 15 amino acids long. V lost 6 bases and J lost 1; bases outside the gene matches: 8. CDR1 and CDR2 (germline): SNHLY, FYNNEI. CDR3 residues: CASRRVPGGNYGYTF. The CDR3 region has the DNA TGTGCCAGCAGGAGGGTCCCAGGGGGTAACTATGGCTACACCTTC.

The table lists this clonotype with many counts. The chain uses TRBV5-1 and TRBJ1-2, with D unresolved. Trimming left V 0 bases short and J 3 bases short, with 12 bases between. CDR1 SGHRS and CDR2 YFSETQ come from the germline V gene. The CDR3 loop spans 15 amino acids. In DNA, the CDR3 is TGCGCCAGCAGCTTGGGCTGGGGTCGGGACTATGGCTACACCTTC. Residues: CASSLGWGRDYGYTF.

The table lists this clonotype with many counts. The chain links TRBV7-2 to TRBJ1-2; 9 bases are shared with TRBD1. Germline CDR1 is SGHTA and CDR2 is FQGNSA. CDR3 length equals 16 residues. The V and J ends lost 6 bases and 8 bases, in that order; junction bases with no gene match: 16. CDR3 in amino acids: CASRAPLGTGSGGYTF. CDR3 DNA: TGTGCCAGCAGAGCGCCTCTCGGGACAGGGTCAGGAGGCTACACCTTC.

V and J are TRBV28 and TRBJ1-6; D ambiguous. The CDR3 extends over 14 amino acids. The germline V gene encodes CDR1 MDHEN and CDR2 SYDVKM. V was shortened by 11 bases and J by 4 bases, with 15 bases between the two germline ends. CDR3 residues: CACQSDGYNSPLHF. The CDR3 DNA reads TGTGCCTGCCAAAGTGACGGTTATAATTCACCCCTCCACTTT.

This clonotype showed up just a few times. One end of the junction varies from germline; a read error may be responsible. The rearrangement uses TRBV2 and TRBJ2-7, with 7 bases lining up with TRBD2. CDR1 is SNHLY and CDR2 is FYNNEI in the germline V gene. The length of the CDR3 is 16 residues. The CDR3 DNA sequence: TGTGCCAACAGTGAAGCGTTGGCTAGCGGATTCTACGAGCAGTACTTC. Translation gives CANSEALASGFYEQYF.

Points on this clonotype: A single base separates this from a much larger clone, so it may be a read error. The chain combines TRBV18 with TRBJ1-5; no clear D. There are 14 residues in the CDR3. V was trimmed by 6 bases and J by 0 bases, leaving 9 bases between them. Germline V gene sequence: CDR1 KGHSH, CDR2 LQKENI. The CDR3 spells CASSPDCSNQPQHF. The DNA for the CDR3 is TGTGCCAGCTCTCCGGACTGTAGCAATCAGCCCCAGCATTTT.

The sample holds many counts of this clonotype. This chain joins TRBV7-9 and TRBJ2-5; TRBD2 aligns across 9 bases. Trimming cost V 4 bases and J 4 bases; bases outside gene matches: 10. The V gene's germline CDR1 is SEHNR and CDR2 FQNEAQ (reference sequence). The CDR3 contains 16 residues. CDR3 in DNA: TGTGCCAGCAGCTCCTCAGCGGGGGGCCGGGGAGAGACCCAGTACTTC. This gives the protein CASSSSAGGRGETQYF.

The sample holds many counts of this clonotype. J is TRBJ2-7 and V is TRBV7-2, with 14 bases aligning to TRBD2. CDR1 SGHTA and CDR2 FQGNSA come from the germline V gene. The CDR3 is 16 residues long. Germline trimming cut 4 bases from V and 2 bases from J; bases unmatched to any gene: 4. CDR3: CASSSETSGGAYEQYF. The CDR3 bases are TGTGCCAGCAGCTCCGAGACTAGCGGGGGGGCCTACGAGCAGTACTTC.

There are a few counts of this clonotype. The chain links TRBV6-1 to TRBJ2-1; D may match TRBD1 or TRBD2 (5 bases each). Looked up from germline, CDR1 is MNHNS and CDR2 is SASEGT. V was shortened by 1 base and J by 4 bases, with 11 bases between the two germline ends. This CDR3 contains 15 residues. The CDR3 reads CASSEGGKPYNEQFF. Here the CDR3 DNA reads TGTGCCAGCAGTGAAGGGGGGAAGCCGTACAATGAGCAGTTCTTC.

This clonotype was observed at least ten times. The V and J genes are TRBV3-1 and TRBJ1-1; D unclear. CDR1 is LGHDT, CDR2 YNNKEL, per germline (reference sequence). The V end was cut by 3 bases, the J end by 3 bases, with 8 bases between. The CDR3 runs 13 residues. CDR3 sequence: CASSQPGDTEAFF. The DNA of the CDR3 is TGTGCCAGCAGCCAGCCCGGGGACACTGAAGCTTTCTTT.

This clonotype was observed at least ten times. The V gene is TRBV3-1, the J gene TRBJ2-3; a possible D gene is TRBD1 (6 bases). The V end lost 1 base, the J end lost 4 bases, and 6 bases lay between the germline ends. The length of the CDR3 is 13 residues. The V gene's germline CDR1 is LGHDT and CDR2 YNNKEL (reference sequence). The CDR3 here is CASSQGQADTQYF. The CDR3 DNA is TGTGCCAGCAGCCAAGGACAGGCAGATACGCAGTATTTT.

This chain uses TRBV6-2 or TRBV6-3 with TRBJ1-6; the match to TRBD1 covers 8 bases. The CDR3 extends over 13 amino acids. Germline CDR1 is MNHEY and CDR2 is SVGEGT. The J segment lost 4 bases and the V segment lost 10 bases, leaving 3 bases of the junction unmatched. In DNA form, the CDR3 reads TGTGCCACCAGGACAGGGTATAATTCACCCCTCCACTTT. Translated: CATRTGYNSPLHF.

There are many counts of this clonotype. The chain carries TRBV7-2 and TRBJ2-5, with 8 bases identical to TRBD1. This CDR3 contains 13 residues. V lost 5 bases to trimming and J lost 5 bases; unmatched junction nucleotides: 4. Germline V gene lookup returns CDR1 SGHTA and CDR2 FQGNSA. The DNA of the CDR3 is TGTGCCAGCAGCAGGGGGGACAGGGAGACCCAGTACTTC. Translated, it gives CASSRGDRETQYF.

This clonotype came up many times. The chain links TRBV5-1 to TRBJ2-1; D not certain. Trimming removed 7 bases from V and 5 bases from J, with 19 bases in between. CDR3 length equals 15 residues. Germline V lookup: CDR1 SGHRS, CDR2 YFSETQ. The CDR3 loop is CASRAAISLDNEQFF. CDR3 nucleotide sequence: TGCGCCAGCCGGGCGGCCATTAGTTTGGACAATGAGCAGTTCTTC.

V and J are TRBV7-2 and TRBJ2-1, with a possible D match to TRBD2 (5 bases). V was clipped by 0 bases and J by 3 bases, with 15 bases between them. This CDR3 comprises 17 residues. From germline, CDR1 is SGHTA and CDR2 FQGNSA. CDR3 DNA: TGTGCCAGCAGCTTAGCAAGAGAGGGAACATACTACAATGAGCAGTTCTTC. Translating it yields CASSLAREGTYYNEQFF.

This clonotype was recorded at least ten times. One junction end disagrees with the germline gene, perhaps due to a read error. The J gene is TRBJ2-2, the V gene TRBV13; TRBD1 matches at 9 bases. CDR3 size: 16 residues. Germline CDR1 and CDR2: PRHDT and FYEKMQ (reference sequence). The CDR3 loop reads CASSQIGTGNSGELFF. The CDR3 nucleotides are TGTGCCAGCAGCCAAATCGGGACAGGGAACTCCGGGGAGCTGTTTTTT. The complete variable domain, with remaining parts taken from reference TRBV13 and TRBJ2-2, reads AAGVIQSPRHLIKEKRETATLKCYPIPRHDTVYWYQQGPGQDPQFLISFYEKMQSDKGSIPDRFSAQQFSDYHSELNMSSLELGDSALYFCASSQIGTGNSGELFFGEGSRLTVL.

In this sample, this clonotype turned up a few times. The chain is built from TRBV18 and TRBJ2-7; TRBD2 matches at 7 bases. Germline CDR1 reads KGHSH; CDR2 reads LQKENI. With V trimmed by 1 base and J by 0 bases, 12 bases remained unmatched. This CDR3 contains 18 residues. CDR3 sequence: CASSPRVIRAGLSYEQYF. CDR3 in DNA: TGTGCCAGCTCACCACGGGTCATCCGAGCGGGGCTCTCCTACGAGCAGTACTTC.

This clonotype was seen a handful of times. The chain combines TRBV25-1 with TRBJ1-1; D gene unclear. The CDR3 is made up of 12 amino acids. V was shortened by 1 base and J by 7 bases, with 7 bases between the two germline ends. CDR1 and CDR2 (germline): MGHDK, SYGVNS. CDR3 amino acids: CASSESTFEAFF. In DNA, the CDR3 is TGTGCCAGCAGTGAATCAACGTTTGAAGCTTTCTTT.

This clonotype has a count of ten or more. The chain combines TRBV5-1 with TRBJ2-1, with 7 bases identical to TRBD1. Germline V gene lookup returns CDR1 SGHRS and CDR2 YFSETQ. Trimming at V came to 0 bases and at J to 9 bases, leaving 15 bases not matched to a gene. This CDR3 is 17 amino acids long. In nucleotides, the CDR3 is TGCGCCAGCAGCTTGGCCCCCACAGGGGTCAGCAACGGTGAGCAGTTCTTC. The encoded protein is CASSLAPTGVSNGEQFF.

This clonotype was seen a handful of times. The V and J genes are TRBV29-1 and TRBJ2-5; D may be TRBD1 or TRBD2 (5 bases each). This CDR3 is built from 14 residues. Germline CDR1 reads SQVTM; CDR2 reads ANQGSEA. The V end was cut by 4 bases, the J end by 5 bases, with 17 bases between. The CDR3 loop reads CSVGDGFLGETQYF. CDR3 in DNA: TGCAGCGTTGGGGACGGCTTCCTCGGCGAGACCCAGTACTTC.

The genes are TRBV7-6 and TRBJ2-7; 10 nucleotides match TRBD2. With V trimmed by 5 bases and J by 5 bases, 12 bases remained unmatched. The CDR3 covers 16 residues. Germline V lookup: CDR1 SGHVS, CDR2 FNYEAQ. The CDR3 DNA reads as TGTGCCAGCAGCCAAGGGTTTAGCGGGAGGTCCCACGAGCAGTACTTC. The encoded protein is CASSQGFSGRSHEQYF.

A remark on this clonotype: A much more abundant neighbour one base away suggests this may be a read error. This chain joins TRBV7-2 and TRBJ2-5, with a possible D match to TRBD2 (6 bases). Germline V gene data show CDR1 as SGHTA and CDR2 as FQGNSA. There are 14 residues in the CDR3. The chain's CDR3 is CASGLGWRAGTQYF. CDR3 in DNA: TGTGCCAGCGGCTTAGGGTGGCGAGCGGGGACCCAGTACTTC.